Below are 17 T cell receptor beta chains sequenced from a single sample in a study of cytomegalovirus exposure and HLA in healthy donors. Researchers ran the PCR with 60 Vbeta and 13 Jbeta primers. This table comes from immunoSEQ multiplex PCR, and its TCRdb copy is limited to in-frame clones, with some not included. The sample has 90,000 to 140,000 clones, about an eighth seen once. Sequenced material: PBMCs. The receptors here all came from a man between 40 and 49 years old in good health and CMV-seropositive.

The chain has TRBV10-2 and TRBJ2-5; 8 bases are shared with TRBD1. The CDR3 spans 15 residues. Germline CDR1 reads WSHSY; CDR2 reads SAAADI. J gave up 4 bases and V 7 bases, and 11 bases lay outside the gene matches. In DNA form, the CDR3 reads TGCGCCAGCAAGAGGACAGGGTTATGGGGAGAGACCCAGTACTTC. This gives the protein CASKRTGLWGETQYF.

This clone was found a few times. The rearrangement uses TRBV14 and TRBJ1-2, with D possibly matching TRBD1 (5 bases). CDR3 size: 18 residues. Per the germline V gene, CDR1 is SGHDN and CDR2 is FVKESK. Between the trimmed V and J ends, which lost 4 bases and 6 bases, there was a span of 27 bases. The CDR3 DNA is TGTGCCAGCAGCCTCAGGGCCACGTCTGGCGGGGCCACCAATGGCTACACCTTC. This gives the protein CASSLRATSGGATNGYTF. Looking up the rest from reference TRBV14 and TRBJ1-2 gives the full variable domain: EAGVTQFPSHSVIEKGQTVTLRCDPISGHDNLYWYRRVMGKEIKFLLHFVKESKQDESGMPNNRFLAERTGGTYSTLKVQPAELEDSGVYFCASSLRATSGGATNGYTFGSGTRLTVV.

The chain joins TRBV7-9 to TRBJ1-3; D gene unclear. The CDR3 consists of 17 residues. Trimming took off 2 bases at V and 0 bases at J, with 14 bases between the two ends. The germline CDR1 and CDR2 sequences are SEHNR and FQNEAQ (reference sequence). The CDR3 region has the DNA TGTGCCAGCAGCTTAAACCGCTGGCGACTCTCTGGAAACACCATATATTTT. Amino acid sequence: CASSLNRWRLSGNTIYF.

This chain's CDR3 is CASSPGQGFLFVEQYF. In DNA form, the CDR3 reads TGCGCCAGTAGTCCGGGACAGGGATTTCTATTCGTCGAGCAGTACTTC. The gene calls are TRBV5-1 and TRBJ2-7; 9 nucleotides align to TRBD1. The CDR3 runs 16 residues. V gave up 8 bases and J gave up 6 bases; unmatched junction bases: 18. CDR1 is SGHRS and CDR2 is YFSETQ in the germline V gene.

The chain links TRBV7-9 to TRBJ2-3; a weak D match, TRBD2 (5 bases). Germline CDR1 SEHNR, CDR2 FQNEAQ (reference sequence). This CDR3 contains 14 residues. Trimming cost V 5 bases and J 2 bases, with 11 bases left between them. The chain's CDR3 is CASSPDSTTDTQYF. CDR3 sequence (DNA): TGTGCCAGCAGCCCGGACTCTACCACAGATACGCAGTATTTT.

This clone has only a few counts. V and J are TRBV5-6 and TRBJ2-1; 8 nucleotides line up with TRBD2. The germline CDR1 and CDR2 sequences are SGHDT and YYEEEE. Trimming cost V 0 bases and J 4 bases; bases outside gene matches: 6. This CDR3 is built from 16 residues. CDR3 sequence (DNA): TGTGCCAGCAGCTTGGGGGGGACTAGTATTTACAATGAGCAGTTCTTC. It codes for CASSLGGTSIYNEQFF.

The CDR3 nucleotides read TGTGCCAGCAGTTCCCCCTCTACAGGGTCCTACGAGCAGTACTTC. It encodes CASSSPSTGSYEQYF. The chain combines TRBV27 with TRBJ2-7; perhaps TRBD1 as D (6 bases). V shed 4 bases and J shed 1 base, with 14 bases lying between them. CDR1 and CDR2 from the germline V gene are MNHEY and SMNVEV (reference sequence). The CDR3 contains 15 residues.

This clone was counted between two and nine times. The gene calls are TRBV5-4 and TRBJ2-3, with TRBD2 matching over 10 bases. This CDR3 contains 14 residues. With V trimmed by 2 bases and J by 8 bases, 5 bases remained unmatched. CDR1 is SGHNT and CDR2 is YYREEE in the germline V gene (reference sequence). The CDR3 DNA follows: TGTGCCAGCAGCTTCGGGGCTAGCGGGGGTACGCAGTATTTT. Its protein product is CASSFGASGGTQYF.

The chain combines TRBV5-1 with TRBJ2-2; 10 bases line up with TRBD2. Germline V gene sequence: CDR1 SGHRS, CDR2 YFSETQ. The CDR3 runs 16 residues. Trimming cost V 0 bases and J 4 bases; bases outside gene matches: 3. The CDR3 sequence is CASSLGLAGPTGELFF. The CDR3 DNA sequence: TGCGCCAGCAGCTTGGGACTAGCGGGCCCCACCGGGGAGCTGTTTTTT.

This clone showed up just a few times. The genes are TRBV11-2 and TRBJ1-2, with D maybe TRBD1 (6 bases). The CDR3 runs 14 residues. Trimming removed 0 bases at V and 7 bases at J, with 12 bases between. Looked up from germline, CDR1 is SGHAT and CDR2 is FQNNGV. The CDR3 protein is CASSLDQGSGGYTF. The CDR3 region has the DNA TGTGCCAGCAGCTTAGACCAGGGGTCCGGTGGCTACACCTTC.

This clone showed up just a few times. The rearrangement links TRBV28 to TRBJ2-7; 9 bases fit TRBD2. V shed 5 bases and J 1 base; nucleotides not matched to a gene: 6. This CDR3 spans 15 amino acids. CDR1 is MDHEN, CDR2 SYDVKM, per germline. CDR3 sequence: CASSPSGLASYEQYF. The CDR3 nucleotides are TGTGCCAGCAGTCCCTCGGGACTAGCTTCCTACGAGCAGTACTTC.

The genes are TRBV5-1 and TRBJ2-7; D perhaps matches TRBD1 (6 bases). Germline assignment: CDR1 SGHRS and CDR2 YFSETQ. This CDR3 has 14 residues. V lost 4 bases and J 2 bases, leaving 13 bases between the germline ends. The chain's CDR3 is CASSTVGTPYEQYF. DNA for the CDR3: TGCGCCAGCAGCACCGTCGGGACACCCTACGAGCAGTACTTC. Full variable domain (outside the CDR3, taken from reference TRBV5-1 and TRBJ2-7): KAGVTQTPRYLIKTRGQQVTLSCSPISGHRSVSWYQQTPGQGLQFLFEYFSETQRNKGNFPGRFSGRQFSNSRSEMNVSTLELGDSALYLCASSTVGTPYEQYFGPGTRLTVT.

This sequence joins TRBV5-1 and TRBJ2-2, with TRBD1 matching over 8 bases. The CDR3 contains 16 residues. CDR1 and CDR2 from the germline V gene are SGHRS and YFSETQ. V was clipped by 0 bases and J by 1 base; unmatched bases: 2. In DNA form, the CDR3 reads TGCGCCAGCAGCTTGGCCGGGACAGGGAACACCGGGGAGCTGTTTTTT. Translated: CASSLAGTGNTGELFF.

The chain recombines TRBV29-1 with TRBJ2-1, with 9 bases identical to TRBD2. V lost 7 bases to trimming and J lost 6 bases; unmatched junction nucleotides: 7. Germline V gene data show CDR1 as SQVTM and CDR2 as ANQGSEA. The CDR3 is 13 amino acids. CDR3 sequence reads: CSASGTSFNEQFF. DNA for the CDR3: TGCAGCGCCTCCGGGACTAGCTTCAATGAGCAGTTCTTC.

This clone showed up just a few times. The chain is built from TRBV5-4 and TRBJ2-1, with 13 positions matching TRBD2. Germline V gene data show CDR1 as SGHNT and CDR2 as YYREEE (reference sequence). The ends lost 4 bases at V and 7 bases at J; junction bases unmatched: 5. This CDR3 is built from 15 residues. The CDR3 region has the DNA TGTGCCAGCAGCCCACGGACTAGCGGGAGTAATGAGCAGTTCTTC. It encodes CASSPRTSGSNEQFF.

The chain recombines TRBV7-9 with TRBJ1-1, with a tentative D call TRBD1 (5 bases). The length of the CDR3 is 17 residues. V was cut by 1 base and J by 2 bases, with 17 bases left in between. Germline V gene lookup returns CDR1 SEHNR and CDR2 FQNEAQ (reference sequence). CDR3 in DNA: TGTGCCAGCAGCTTAGGTCAGGGCAACGCTGTAAACACTGAAGCTTTCTTT. It yields the protein CASSLGQGNAVNTEAFF.

The chain couples TRBV7-3 to TRBJ2-1; 10 positions match TRBD2. The CDR3 is 18 amino acids. J lost 4 bases, V lost 5 bases, and 14 bases had no gene match. Germline assignment: CDR1 SGHTA and CDR2 FQGTGA. The CDR3 nucleotides are TGTGCCAGCAGCCCACGCCCCATGACTAGCGGGTCGTACAATGAGCAGTTCTTC. This codes for CASSPRPMTSGSYNEQFF.